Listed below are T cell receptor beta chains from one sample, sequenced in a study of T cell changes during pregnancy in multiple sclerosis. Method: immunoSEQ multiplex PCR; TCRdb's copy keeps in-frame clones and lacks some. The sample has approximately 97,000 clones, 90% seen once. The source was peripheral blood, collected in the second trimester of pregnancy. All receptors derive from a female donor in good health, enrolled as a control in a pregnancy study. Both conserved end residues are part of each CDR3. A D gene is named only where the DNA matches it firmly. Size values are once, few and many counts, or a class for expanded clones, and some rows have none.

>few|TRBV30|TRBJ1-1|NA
TGTGCCTGGAAACAGGGAACTGAAGCTTTCTTT
CAWKQGTEAFF
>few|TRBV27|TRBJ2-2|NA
TGTGCCAGCAGTTCCTCGAACACCGGGGAGCTGTTTTTT
CASSSSNTGELFF
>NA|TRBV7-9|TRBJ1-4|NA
TGTGCCAGCAGCGGGGTACAGGGAGCCGATGAAAAACTGTTTTTT
CASSGVQGADEKLFF
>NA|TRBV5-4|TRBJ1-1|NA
TGTGCCAGCAGCTTGCGAACCAGCCGGGGTGAAGCTTTCTTT
CASSLRTSRGEAFF
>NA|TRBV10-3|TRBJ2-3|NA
TGTGCCATCAGTGGACAGAAAACTAGCACAGATACGCAGTATTTT
CAISGQKTSTDTQYF
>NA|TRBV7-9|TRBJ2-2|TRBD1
TGTGCCAGCAGCCCGGGACAGGGGAACGCCGGGGAGCTGTTTTTT
CASSPGQGNAGELFF
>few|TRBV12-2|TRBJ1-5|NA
TGTGCAAGTCGCTTACCTGCTGGTCACTCAATGAATAATCAGCCCCAGCATTTT
CASRLPAGHSMNNQPQHF
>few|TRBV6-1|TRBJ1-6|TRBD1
TGTGCCAGCACCTACAGGGGGAATAATTCACCCCTCCACTTT
CASTYRGNNSPLHF
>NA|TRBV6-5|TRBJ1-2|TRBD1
TGTGCCACCCAGGCAGGGGGCTTTGGCTACACCTTC
CATQAGGFGYTF
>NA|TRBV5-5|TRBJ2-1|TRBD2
TGTGCCAGCATCCTAACCGGGACTAGCTCCTACAATGAGCAGTTCTTC
CASILTGTSSYNEQFF
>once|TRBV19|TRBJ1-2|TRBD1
TGTGCCAGTAAAGGGCGTGAGGGACAGGGGTTCTATGGCTACACCTTC
CASKGREGQGFYGYTF
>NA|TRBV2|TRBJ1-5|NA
TGTGCCAGCAGTGAAGCCCGCGCGTCTCAGCCCCAGCATTTT
CASSEARASQPQHF
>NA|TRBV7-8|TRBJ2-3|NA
TGTGCCAGCAGCTTAGATGGGGGCTGGGAGGATACGCAGTATTTT
CASSLDGGWEDTQYF
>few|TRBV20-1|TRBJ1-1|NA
TGCTCGGTTTCGGTGGACACTGAAGCTTTCTTT
CSVSVDTEAFF
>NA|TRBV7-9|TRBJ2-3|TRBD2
TGTGCCAGCAGCTGGGGACTAGCTGGACGCACAGATACGCAGTATTTT
CASSWGLAGRTDTQYF
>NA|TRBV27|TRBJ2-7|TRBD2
TGTGCCAGCCGTCCCTCTAGCGGGAGTCGCGGCGAGCAGTACTTC
CASRPSSGSRGEQYF
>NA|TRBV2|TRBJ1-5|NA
TGTGCCAGCAGAGACTACGTGAGTTCGCAGCCCCAGCATTTT
CASRDYVSSQPQHF